This TCR beta chain is from a study of T cell clonality in common variable immunodeficiency. Study-wide results and caveats: CVID subjects had higher TCRbeta clonality than healthy controls, most marked in about a third. T cell subpopulation sequencing would be needed to explain CVID clonality. Common variable immunodeficiency TCR beta sequences reportedly had fewer deletions and N-nucleotide insertions.

This clone was seen only a few times. Its antigen is still unknown. The CDR3 extends 3 residues past the end of the read, so its final part is completed from the germline J gene. This CDR3 region has 13 residues. The germline gives CDR1 MNHNS, CDR2 SASEGT. V lost 3 bases and J lost 6, with 8 bases in between. Produced via immunoSEQ multiplex PCR; TCRdb's table is partial and in-frame only. This repertoire holds around 32,000 clones, and none appear only once. No CVID subject was ill or on immunomodulatory drugs when sampled. The J gene is TRBJ2-2, the V gene TRBV6-1; the D is unclear. Sequenced: peripheral blood mononuclear cells. The TCR sequence derives from a human donor with common variable immunodeficiency. The CDR3 loop is CASSDEPPGELFF. CDR3 bases read: TGTGCCAGCAGTGATGAGCCTCCCGGGGAG.